Listed below are T cell receptor beta chains from one sample, sequenced in a study of T cell responses to AZD1222 COVID-19 vaccine. The protocol was immunoSEQ multiplex PCR, while the TCRdb copy is restricted to in-frame clones and leaves out a portion. The table shows 150,000 to 200,000 clones, with 87% occurring only once. This material consisted of peripheral blood, taken on day 0 of AZD1222 vaccination. All receptors derive from an adult in good health. Both conserved end residues are part of each CDR3. The D gene is left open where the match is weak. Not every row has a clone size; where given, it reads once, few, many or a size class.

j_call v_call d_call clone_size cdr3_aa cdr3_nt
TRBJ2-7 TRBV30 - - CAWSRPLVGAGEQYF TGTGCCTGGAGTCGTCCCCTTGTGGGTGCGGGGGAGCAGTACTTC
TRBJ1-4 TRBV7-6 TRBD1 - CASSRGQALTATNEKLFF TGTGCCAGCAGCCGGGGACAGGCCCTTACTGCAACTAATGAAAAACTGTTTTTT
TRBJ2-3 TRBV29-1 TRBD2 - CSVAGTSVTDTQYF TGCAGCGTCGCCGGGACTAGCGTCACAGATACGCAGTATTTT
TRBJ1-2 TRBV5-4 - - CASSSRSANYGYTF TGTGCCAGCAGCTCCAGGAGCGCTAACTATGGCTACACCTTC
TRBJ2-7 TRBV6-6 TRBD1 - CASSILGQGQYF TGTGCCAGCAGTATCCTCGGACAGGGGCAGTACTTC
TRBJ2-3 TRBV3-1/TRBV3-2 - - CASSQYGGGTDTQYF TGTGCCAGCAGCCAATATGGGGGCGGCACAGATACGCAGTATTTT
TRBJ1-2 TRBV12-5 - - CASGSAAVNYGYTF TGTGCTAGTGGTTCGGCCGCGGTCAACTATGGCTACACCTTC
TRBJ2-1 TRBV6-5 TRBD2 - CASSPGTSGVNEQFF TGTGCCAGCAGTCCCGGGACTAGCGGAGTCAATGAGCAGTTCTTC
TRBJ1-5 TRBV27 - - CASGRGTFNQPQHF TGTGCCAGCGGACGCGGGACATTCAATCAGCCCCAGCATTTT
TRBJ1-4 TRBV18 - - CASSPDRPKGEKLFF TGTGCCAGCTCACCGGACCGTCCAAAAGGAGAAAAACTGTTTTTT
TRBJ2-1 TRBV27 TRBD2 once CASRTSGSPNEQFF TGTGCCAGCCGGACTAGCGGGAGTCCCAATGAGCAGTTCTTC
TRBJ2-1 TRBV19 - - CASSIRPATYNEQFF TGTGCCAGTAGTATTAGGCCCGCAACCTACAATGAGCAGTTCTTC
TRBJ2-6 TRBV29-1 - - CSVGGGGSGANVLTF TGCAGCGTTGGGGGAGGGGGCTCTGGGGCCAACGTCCTGACTTTC
TRBJ2-2 TRBV15 - once CATSRAVGYGELFF TGTGCCACCAGCAGAGCGGTAGGGTACGGGGAGCTGTTTTTT
TRBJ1-2 TRBV7-9 - - CASSLAGGYGYTF TGTGCCAGCAGCTTAGCGGGGGGGTACGGCTACACCTTC
TRBJ1-4 TRBV19 - - CASSISATNEKLFF TGTGCCAGTAGTATTTCTGCAACTAATGAAAAACTGTTTTTT
TRBJ2-1 TRBV30 - - CAWAKEGDNSYNEQFF TGTGCCTGGGCGAAGGAGGGTGACAACTCCTACAATGAGCAGTTCTTC
TRBJ2-7 TRBV20-1 - - CSASRAGNYEQYF TGCAGTGCTAGTCGTGCCGGGAACTACGAGCAGTACTTC
TRBJ2-2 TRBV19 - - CASSVDVNTGELFF TGTGCCAGTAGTGTGGACGTGAACACCGGGGAGCTGTTTTTT
TRBJ1-3 TRBV7-9 - once CASSGHDRTSGNTIYF TGTGCCAGCAGCGGCCACGACAGAACCTCTGGAAACACCATATATTTT
TRBJ2-1 TRBV30 - once CAWSRPGAAYNEQFF TGTGCCTGGAGCCGTCCGGGAGCTGCCTACAATGAGCAGTTCTTC
TRBJ1-1 TRBV11-3 - few CASSLDWGGEAFF TGTGCCAGCAGCCTCGACTGGGGGGGTGAAGCTTTCTTT
TRBJ2-7 TRBV6-5 - - CASNTVRDGENEQYF TGTGCCAGCAACACCGTACGGGACGGCGAGAACGAGCAGTACTTC
TRBJ1-1 TRBV6-5 - - CASRKLETNTEAFF TGTGCCAGCAGGAAGCTGGAGACGAACACTGAAGCTTTCTTT
TRBJ1-1 TRBV28 - - CASSSLGVLHTEAFF TGTGCCAGCAGTTCCCTTGGGGTTTTGCACACTGAAGCTTTCTTT
TRBJ1-5 TRBV10-3 - - CAISVQGNQPQHF TGTGCCATCAGTGTTCAAGGAAATCAGCCCCAGCATTTT
TRBJ1-1 TRBV2 TRBD1 - CASSKGQGNTEAFF TGTGCCAGCAGTAAAGGACAGGGGAACACTGAAGCTTTCTTT
TRBJ1-4 TRBV5-6 TRBD1 - CASSFRTGGLFF TGTGCCAGCAGCTTCCGGACAGGAGGACTGTTTTTT
TRBJ2-7 TRBV5-1 - - CASSLGVADWSYEQYF TGCGCCAGCAGCTTGGGGGTGGCGGATTGGTCCTACGAGCAGTACTTC
TRBJ1-1 TRBV5-1 - once CASSLVVGANTEAFF TGCGCCAGCAGCTTGGTTGTAGGAGCGAACACTGAAGCTTTCTTT
TRBJ2-3 TRBV27 TRBD2 - CASSLGTSGSAGTDTQYF TGTGCCAGCAGTTTAGGGACTAGCGGGAGTGCGGGCACAGATACGCAGTATTTT
TRBJ1-2 TRBV19 - - CASSISVNGYTF TGTGCCAGTAGTATATCTGTAAATGGCTACACCTTC
TRBJ1-2 TRBV9 - - CASSRDGRSGYGYTF TGTGCCAGCAGCCGGGACGGCAGGAGCGGATATGGCTACACCTTC
TRBJ1-5 TRBV19 TRBD1 - CASSAGTGRDQPQHF TGTGCCAGTAGTGCTGGGACAGGGCGCGATCAGCCCCAGCATTTT
TRBJ2-5 TRBV30 - - CAWSVQLETQYF TGTGCCTGGAGTGTACAATTAGAGACCCAGTACTTC
TRBJ2-2 TRBV18 - - CATPRLTNTGELFF TGTGCCACCCCTCGATTAACGAACACCGGGGAGCTGTTTTTT
TRBJ2-7 TRBV6-5 TRBD2 - CASRLLLAAYEQYF TGTGCCAGCAGACTCCTTCTAGCGGCCTACGAGCAGTACTTC
TRBJ1-2 TRBV6-1 - once CASSEVDLPNYGYTF TGTGCCAGCAGTGAAGTTGACCTCCCCAACTATGGCTACACCTTC
TRBJ2-6 TRBV28 - once CASSVSVRRVAGANVLTF TGTGCCAGCAGCGTCTCAGTCCGGAGGGTGGCTGGGGCCAACGTCCTGACTTTC
TRBJ1-6 TRBV7-3 - few CASSLKGFDSPLHF TGTGCCAGCAGCTTAAAGGGGTTTGATTCACCCCTCCACTTT
TRBJ1-2 TRBV28 TRBD1 - CASSSLGTGGRYGYTF TGTGCCAGCAGTTCGCTGGGGACAGGTGGGAGGTATGGCTACACCTTC
TRBJ2-1 TRBV5-5 TRBD1 few CASSSRTGFGYAWDNEQFF TGTGCCAGCAGCTCCAGGACAGGGTTCGGCTACGCTTGGGACAATGAGCAGTTCTTC
TRBJ2-1 TRBV3-1/TRBV3-2 - - CASSQEKRYGLAYNEQFF TGTGCCAGCAGCCAAGAAAAGCGCTACGGGCTAGCGTACAATGAGCAGTTCTTC
TRBJ2-2 TRBV7-2 - - CASSLGLNTGELFF TGTGCCAGCAGCTTGGGCCTGAACACCGGGGAGCTGTTTTTT
TRBJ2-5 TRBV5-1 - - CASSLETGTQYF TGCGCCAGCAGCTTAGAGACAGGGACCCAGTACTTC
TRBJ1-1 TRBV19 - - CASSDGSGGAYTEAFF TGTGCCAGTAGTGACGGGTCGGGGGGCGCATACACTGAAGCTTTCTTT
TRBJ1-2 TRBV5-1 - - CASSLGGPSPNYGYTF TGCGCCAGCAGCTTGGGGGGCCCCTCTCCCAATTATGGCTACACCTTC
TRBJ2-1 TRBV24-1 - - CATSDSRATYNEQFF TGTGCCACCAGTGATTCTAGGGCCACGTACAATGAGCAGTTCTTC
TRBJ1-1 TRBV3-1/TRBV3-2 - once CASSHGARTEAFF TGTGCCAGCAGCCACGGGGCGCGCACTGAAGCTTTCTTT
TRBJ2-5 TRBV30 TRBD1 - CAWRGQSVETQYF TGTGCCTGGAGGGGACAGTCCGTTGAGACCCAGTACTTC
TRBJ1-5 TRBV18 - - CASSPPGRDQPQHF TGTGCCAGCTCACCGCCGGGGCGAGATCAGCCCCAGCATTTT
TRBJ1-2 TRBV7-6 - - CASSLAGGGGGYTF TGTGCCAGCAGCTTAGCAGGGGGGGGAGGCGGCTACACCTTC